Described below is a single TCR beta chain sequence and its context. Trimming left V 3 bases short and J 7 bases short, with 10 bases between. The CDR3 loop spans 13 amino acids. Germline V gives CDR1 LNHDA, CDR2 SQIVND (reference sequence). The data are from a study of CD8 T cells in Susac syndrome. An amount of RNA that ranged from roughly 0.45 to 1 ug was reverse transcribed with random hexamers. The amplification used immunoSEQ multiplex PCR on TCR beta CDR3; it spanned 54 Vbeta and 13 Jbeta. TCRdb reprocessed the immunoSEQ multiplex PCR reads with MiXCR, giving one entry per CDR3 protein. The profile covers about 130,000 distinct CDR3 sequences, with roughly 95% appearing a single time and more than 0.095% taken by the ten largest.

The origin of this receptor is a human donor in good health. V usage is TRBV19 and J usage is TRBJ1-5, with unresolved D. The specimen sequenced was CD4+ T cells from PBMCs. The CDR3 loop is CASSMAGYQPQHF. CDR3 in DNA: TGTGCCAGTAGTATGGCGGGGTACCAGCCCCAGCATTTT. The full variable domain, with the rest looked up from reference TRBV19 and TRBJ1-5, is DGGITQSPKYLFRKEGQNVTLSCEQNLNHDAMYWYRQDPGQGLRLIYYSQIVNDFQKGDIAEGYSVSREKKESFPLTVTSAQKNPTAFYLCASSMAGYQPQHFGDGTRLSIL.